One sample yielded the 26 T cell receptor beta chains listed below, sequenced in a study of blood T cell repertoires in COVID-19. The table came from immunoSEQ multiplex PCR; TCRdb's copy has only in-frame clones and leaves some out. The table lists hundreds of thousands of clones, 65% to 90% of them singletons, with about 3.8% in the top ten. The sample taken for sequencing was PBMCs or T cells enriched from blood (not recorded which). Receptors were obtained from a woman in her 40s with acute COVID-19.

The chain links TRBV6-5 to TRBJ1-2; the D is unclear. Germline CDR1 and CDR2: MNHEY and SVGAGI. The CDR3 sequence is 15 residues long. V shed 0 bases and J shed 4 bases, with 12 bases lying between them. This CDR3 is CASSYSIQSAYGYTF. The CDR3 nucleotides are TGTGCCAGCAGTTACTCGATACAGTCTGCCTATGGCTACACCTTC.

J is TRBJ2-3 and V is TRBV5-1; D is uncertain. V was clipped by 0 bases and J by 6 bases, with 2 bases between them. CDR1 and CDR2 (germline): SGHRS, YFSETQ. This CDR3 spans 11 amino acids. This CDR3 is CASSLADTQYF. The CDR3 DNA sequence: TGCGCCAGCAGCTTGGCGGATACGCAGTATTTT.

The gene calls are TRBV3-1 (or the pseudogene TRBV3-2) and TRBJ2-2, with D unclear. The CDR3 sequence is 15 residues long. Between the trimmed V and J ends, which lost 0 bases and 6 bases, there was a span of 11 bases. The V gene's germline CDR1 is LGHDT and CDR2 YNNKEL (reference sequence). The CDR3 sequence: CASSQESRKAGELFF. DNA of the CDR3: TGTGCCAGCAGCCAAGAATCGAGAAAAGCCGGGGAGCTGTTTTTT.

The V gene is TRBV6-5, the J gene TRBJ2-5, with 8 bases aligning to TRBD1. The J segment lost 4 bases and the V segment lost 8 bases, leaving 12 bases of the junction unmatched. The germline CDR1 and CDR2 sequences are MNHEY and SVGAGI. The CDR3 contains 15 residues. The CDR3 is CASGRAGGVGETQYF. The CDR3 region has the DNA TGTGCCAGCGGCCGGGCAGGGGGCGTAGGAGAGACCCAGTACTTC.

The chain carries TRBV10-1 and TRBJ1-5; TRBD1 might be the D (5 bases). Germline V gene lookup returns CDR1 WNHNN and CDR2 SYGVQD (reference sequence). The length of the CDR3 is 16 residues. Trimming left V 6 bases short and J 2 bases short, with 17 bases between. CDR3 nucleotide sequence: TGCGCCAGCAGACTTCAGGGATGGGATTGCAATCAGCCCCAGCATTTT. It codes for CASRLQGWDCNQPQHF.

The CDR3, as DNA: TGCGCCAGCAGCTTGTCGGGGACTAAGGTGCAGTTCTTC. Its translation: CASSLSGTKVQFF. V is TRBV5-1 and J is TRBJ2-1, with TRBD2 matching over 7 bases. The length of the CDR3 is 13 residues. The V gene's germline CDR1 is SGHRS and CDR2 YFSETQ. With V trimmed by 1 base and J by 12 bases, 7 bases remained unmatched.

CDR3 DNA sequence: TGTGCCAGCAGCGAGCGGGGGGAAGCTTTCTTT. Translated, it gives CASSERGEAFF. This chain connects TRBV7-2 to TRBJ1-1, with a weak D call TRBD1 (5 bases). Germline values: CDR1 SGHTA, CDR2 FQGNSA. The V gene lost 5 bases and the J gene lost 8 bases, with 9 bases spanning the gap. The CDR3 consists of 11 residues.

This chain joins TRBV18 and TRBJ2-2; TRBD2 aligns across 8 bases. J gave up 2 bases and V 0 bases, and 8 bases lay outside the gene matches. In germline, CDR1 is KGHSH, CDR2 LQKENI. This CDR3 has 18 residues. The CDR3 DNA reads as TGTGCCAGCTCACCACCGTCCACGGGAGGGCAAAACACCGGGGAGCTGTTTTTT. This sequence encodes CASSPPSTGGQNTGELFF.

V usage is TRBV19 and J usage is TRBJ1-2; D is uncertain. The germline V and J ends were trimmed by 6 bases and 8 bases, with 16 bases remaining between them. The germline gives CDR1 LNHDA, CDR2 SQIVND (reference sequence). The CDR3 has 13 residues. The CDR3 DNA reads as TGTGCCAGTAGCTTCCCCACCCTGGAGGGCTACACCTTC. Translated, it gives CASSFPTLEGYTF.

The gene calls are TRBV27 and TRBJ1-5; D gene uncertain. The germline V and J ends were trimmed by 5 bases and 1 base, with 6 bases remaining between them. CDR3 length equals 13 residues. Germline assignment: CDR1 MNHEY and CDR2 SMNVEV (reference sequence). The CDR3, as DNA: TGTGCCAGCAGTGCCGCGAGCAATCAGCCCCAGCATTTT. Its translation is CASSAASNQPQHF.

This chain uses TRBV6-5 with TRBJ1-2, with TRBD1 matching over 8 bases. CDR3 length: 15 amino acids. CDR1 is MNHEY, CDR2 SVGAGI, per germline. After removal of 6 bases from V and 4 bases from J, the junction contained 10 bases not matched to a gene. CDR3 coding DNA: TGTGCCAGCAGCACCCCCGGGACAGGAGGCTATGGCTACACCTTC. This sequence encodes CASSTPGTGGYGYTF.

This clone appeared once. This chain joins TRBV11-2 and TRBJ2-7; maybe TRBD1 (6 bases). The CDR3 has 14 residues. The V gene's germline CDR1 is SGHAT and CDR2 FQNNGV. With 1 base removed from V and 7 bases from J, the gap between germline ends came to 14 bases. The CDR3 coding sequence is TGTGCCAGCAGCTTAGCAGGACTGAGGGGGGAGCAGTACTTC. Translated, it gives CASSLAGLRGEQYF.

V usage is TRBV18 and J usage is TRBJ1-1; no reliable D call. Germline V gene lookup returns CDR1 KGHSH and CDR2 LQKENI. V lost 3 bases and J lost 4, with 12 bases in between. The CDR3 runs 14 residues. The CDR3 sequence is CASSPARSGTEAFF. The CDR3 DNA follows: TGTGCCAGCTCACCGGCGAGGTCTGGCACTGAAGCTTTCTTT. Looking up the rest from reference TRBV18 and TRBJ1-1 gives the full variable domain: NAGVMQNPRHLVRRRGQEARLRCSPMKGHSHVYWYRQLPEEGLKFMVYLQKENIIDESGMPKERFSAEFPKEGPSILRIQQVVRGDSAAYFCASSPARSGTEAFFGQGTRLTVV.

V and J are TRBV10-2 and TRBJ2-1; TRBD2 agrees at 11 bases. The length of the CDR3 is 14 residues. The V and J ends lost 7 bases and 9 bases, in that order; junction bases with no gene match: 8. The germline V gene encodes CDR1 WSHSY and CDR2 SAAADI. This chain's CDR3 is CASTLAGGRGEQFF. In DNA form, the CDR3 reads TGCGCCAGCACTCTAGCGGGAGGAAGAGGTGAGCAGTTCTTC.

CDR3 sequence: CASSPAYNSPLHF. For the CDR3, the DNA is TGTGCCAGCTCCCCGGCCTATAATTCACCCCTCCACTTT. V is TRBV18 and J is TRBJ1-6; D unclear. The CDR3 extends over 13 amino acids. Germline V gene lookup returns CDR1 KGHSH and CDR2 LQKENI. V gave up 6 bases and J gave up 2 bases, with 5 bases separating them.

V and J are TRBV6-5 and TRBJ2-1; 10 nucleotides line up with TRBD2. The CDR3 totals 14 residues. V lost 6 bases, J lost 9 bases, and 8 bases stayed unmatched. CDR1 is MNHEY, CDR2 SVGAGI, per germline. CDR3 nucleotide sequence: TGTGCCAGCAGCCCACTAGCGGGAAAGGGTGAGCAGTTCTTC. Translation: CASSPLAGKGEQFF.

This clone appeared a few times. The chain has TRBV10-3 and TRBJ2-7; D might be TRBD2 (6 bases). This CDR3 has 11 amino acids. Trimming cost V 4 bases and J 5 bases, with 6 bases left between them. Looked up from germline, CDR1 is ENHRY and CDR2 is SYGVKD. CDR3 bases: TGTGCCATCAGTGGGACTAACGAGCAGTACTTC. Translated, it gives CAISGTNEQYF.

V is TRBV13 and J is TRBJ2-1; TRBD2 matches 10 bases. The germline V gene encodes CDR1 PRHDT and CDR2 FYEKMQ (reference sequence). V lost 5 bases, J lost 0 bases, and 13 bases stayed unmatched. This CDR3 region has 19 residues. The CDR3 reads CASSRGGLAGVSSYNEQFF. The CDR3 DNA reads TGTGCCAGCAGCCGGGGGGGGCTAGCGGGAGTTTCCTCCTACAATGAGCAGTTCTTC. Complete variable domain (other parts from reference TRBV13 and TRBJ2-1): AAGVIQSPRHLIKEKRETATLKCYPIPRHDTVYWYQQGPGQDPQFLISFYEKMQSDKGSIPDRFSAQQFSDYHSELNMSSLELGDSALYFCASSRGGLAGVSSYNEQFFGPGTRLTVL.

V and J are TRBV7-6 and TRBJ1-4, with D unclear. The CDR3 consists of 15 residues. The V gene's germline CDR1 is SGHVS and CDR2 FNYEAQ. V was shortened by 0 bases and J by 8 bases, with 13 bases between the two germline ends. CDR3 amino acids: CASSLADGGEEKLFF. The CDR3 nucleotides read TGTGCCAGCAGCTTAGCGGACGGCGGGGAGGAAAAACTGTTTTTT.

V is TRBV2 and J is TRBJ1-1, with 8 bases identical to TRBD1. The CDR3 runs 14 residues. J gave up 4 bases and V 7 bases, and 8 bases lay outside the gene matches. Per the germline V gene, CDR1 is SNHLY and CDR2 is FYNNEI. The CDR3 DNA is TGTGCCAGCAAGAGGACAGGGACGACCACTGAAGCTTTCTTT. It yields the protein CASKRTGTTTEAFF.

The table lists this clone with a count of one. V gene TRBV7-2 combines with J gene TRBJ1-4, with a possible D match to TRBD1 (5 bases). The V gene lost 1 base and the J gene lost 5 bases, with 17 bases spanning the gap. CDR3 length: 17 amino acids. Germline lookup yields CDR1 SGHTA and CDR2 FQGNSA. The CDR3 DNA sequence: TGTGCCAGCAGCTTAGACGGTTATGGGGCAGGGAATGAAAAACTGTTTTTT. It encodes CASSLDGYGAGNEKLFF.

In nucleotides, the CDR3 is TGTGCCAGCAGCTTAGCGGCGGACTACGAGCAGTACTTC. This codes for CASSLAADYEQYF. The chain combines TRBV11-3 with TRBJ2-7; D unresolved. Per germline, CDR1 SGHNT and CDR2 YENEEA. The CDR3 is 13 amino acids. With 1 base removed from V and 3 bases from J, the gap between germline ends came to 7 bases.

The genes are TRBV7-9 and TRBJ1-2; 8 bases are a match to TRBD1. Germline CDR1 SEHNR, CDR2 FQNEAQ (reference sequence). V lost 0 bases to trimming and J lost 1 base; unmatched junction nucleotides: 7. The CDR3 runs to 17 residues. The CDR3 sequence: CASSLARTGPLNYGYTF. The CDR3 nucleotides read TGTGCCAGCAGCTTAGCGAGGACAGGGCCTCTTAACTATGGCTACACCTTC. Full variable domain (outside the CDR3, taken from reference TRBV7-9 and TRBJ1-2): DTGVSQNPRHKITKRGQNVTFRCDPISEHNRLYWYRQTLGQGPEFLTYFQNEAQLEKSRLLSDRFSAERPKGSFSTLEIQRTEQGDSAMYLCASSLARTGPLNYGYTFGSGTRLTVV.

The chain recombines TRBV19 with TRBJ1-2; TRBD1 matches 9 bases. Per germline, CDR1 LNHDA and CDR2 SQIVND (reference sequence). With 5 bases clipped from V and 3 bases from J, the junction kept 19 bases outside the gene matches. The CDR3 runs 19 residues. CDR3 residues: CASSSLQGALSGAHYGYTF. DNA of the CDR3: TGTGCCAGTAGTTCACTACAGGGGGCCTTAAGCGGCGCCCACTATGGCTACACCTTC. The whole variable domain, remainder taken from reference TRBV19 and TRBJ1-2, is DGGITQSPKYLFRKEGQNVTLSCEQNLNHDAMYWYRQDPGQGLRLIYYSQIVNDFQKGDIAEGYSVSREKKESFPLTVTSAQKNPTAFYLCASSSLQGALSGAHYGYTFGSGTRLTVV.

The chain has TRBV5-6 and TRBJ2-1; D gene unclear. Trimming stripped 3 bases from V and 3 bases from J, with 16 bases between. Germline V lookup: CDR1 SGHDT, CDR2 YYEEEE. This CDR3 has 16 residues. This chain's CDR3 is CASSSLGSEHYNEQFF. The CDR3 DNA is TGTGCCAGCAGCTCCCTAGGAAGCGAACACTACAATGAGCAGTTCTTC.

The chain couples TRBV2 to TRBJ1-2, with 7 positions matching TRBD1. The junction had 12 bases not matched to a gene; V was cut back by 3 bases and J by 8 bases. The germline CDR1 and CDR2 sequences are SNHLY and FYNNEI. This CDR3 comprises 15 residues. CDR3 loop: CASSERENRGSGYTF. CDR3 nucleotides: TGTGCCAGCAGTGAGCGAGAGAACAGGGGATCCGGCTACACCTTC. Full variable domain (remainder filled in from reference TRBV2 and TRBJ1-2): EPEVTQTPSHQVTQMGQEVILRCVPISNHLYFYWYRQILGQKVEFLVSFYNNEISEKSEIFDDQFSVERPDGSNFTLKIRSTKLEDSAMYFCASSERENRGSGYTFGSGTRLTVV.